The entry below describes one T cell receptor beta chain. V was pared by 4 bases and J by 0 bases, with 16 bases between. This CDR3 has 16 amino acids. Looked up from germline, CDR1 is LNHNV and CDR2 is YYDKDF (reference sequence). Under the authors' procedure: Estimation of nucleated cell counts was performed using reference gene primer amplification. The assay was immunoSEQ multiplex PCR, and TCRdb's table has in-frame clones only and misses some. V and J calls and clone size are given by that table; D and trimming were obtained from the DNA. This sample carries some 510,000 clones, approximately 90% of them seen once, and the ten largest clones take over 1.5%. The source of the sample is a study of blood T cell repertoires in COVID-19.

The TCR comes from a woman aged 35 to 49 who had recovered from COVID-19. V gene TRBV15 combines with J gene TRBJ2-7; maybe TRBD1 (6 bases). The source material was PBMCs or T cells enriched from blood (not recorded which). For the CDR3, the DNA is TGTGCCACCAGCACTAACCTGGACAGCAACTCCTACGAGCAGTACTTC. It encodes CATSTNLDSNSYEQYF.